The rows below give T cell receptor beta chains drawn from one sample of a study of shared clonotypes between healthy human individuals. Repertoires were generated with immunoSEQ multiplex PCR, while TCRdb's copy carries only in-frame clones and drops some. The sample carries 950,000 to 1,300,000 clones, around 76% recorded once. Sequencing was done on a sample of memory CD4+ T cells sorted from blood. These receptors were collected from a man between 18 and 29 years old in good health. Both conserved end residues are part of each CDR3. Fields, in order: clone size, J gene, D gene, V gene, CDR3 DNA, CDR3 protein. D genes are given only for firm matches. Expanded clones are given a class, and other clones once, few, many or no size at all.

- TRBJ2-7 TRBD2 TRBV18 TGTGCCAGCTCACACACTAGCGGCTACGAGCAGTACTTC CASSHTSGYEQYF
- TRBJ2-2 TRBD1 TRBV18 TGTGCCAGCTCGGACAGGGGAAACACCGGGGAGCTGTTTTTT CASSDRGNTGELFF
few TRBJ1-2 - TRBV19 TGTGCCAGTAGACGGGATGGACAGTCACGGGACTATGGCTACACCTTC CASRRDGQSRDYGYTF
- TRBJ2-2 - TRBV15 TGTGCCACCAGCAGAGATCAGGTTAGCGTGAACACCGGGGAGCTGTTTTTT CATSRDQVSVNTGELFF
once TRBJ2-7 - TRBV28 TGTGCCAGCAGTTTTTCCTTGGGAGAGCAGTACTTC CASSFSLGEQYF
many TRBJ2-7 TRBD1 TRBV5-6 TGTGCCAGCGAAAGCACCTACACAGGGGGCGGCGAGCAGTACTTC CASESTYTGGGEQYF
- TRBJ2-3 TRBD1 TRBV28 TGTGCCAGCAGTCCGACAGGGGGCGCAGCAGATACGCAGTATTTT CASSPTGGAADTQYF
- TRBJ2-7 TRBD2 TRBV5-4 TGTGCCAGCAGCCCCTCAGCGGGAGTAAGCGAGCAGTACTTC CASSPSAGVSEQYF
- TRBJ2-7 TRBD1 TRBV7-9 TGTGCCAGCAGCTTAGTTTCGGGACAGGGTCACCACGAGCAGTACTTC CASSLVSGQGHHEQYF
- TRBJ2-2 - TRBV5-1 TGCGCCAGCAGCGTCGACAGGACAAACACCGGGGAGCTGTTTTTT CASSVDRTNTGELFF
- TRBJ2-5 - TRBV27 TGTGCCAGCAGCTTCAGGGCAAACGGTCAAGAGACCCAGTACTTC CASSFRANGQETQYF
- TRBJ2-5 TRBD2 TRBV7-9 TGTGCCAGCAGCACTAGCGGGAGACCCCAGTACTTC CASSTSGRPQYF
many TRBJ2-3 TRBD1 TRBV4-1 TGCGCCAGCAGCCAAGAGCGGCCAGGGGGGCAGTATTTT CASSQERPGGQYF
- TRBJ2-7 - TRBV5-1 TGCGCCAGCAGCTTGGGAGAAGTCGGGTACGAGCAGTACTTC CASSLGEVGYEQYF
- TRBJ2-3 - TRBV28 TGTGCCTATGGCACTAGCACAGATACGCAGTATTTT CAYGTSTDTQYF
- TRBJ2-7 - TRBV5-1 TGCGCCAGCGGGACGGGCTACGAGCAGTACTTC CASGTGYEQYF
- TRBJ1-5 - TRBV12-2 TGTGCAAGTCGCTTAGAGGGCGGGCGGGGAATCACCAGGGGTCAGCCCCAGCATTTT CASRLEGGRGITRGQPQHF
once TRBJ2-5 - TRBV5-1 TGCGCCAGCAGCTTAGGGGGGCCGGGAGAGACCCAGTACTTC CASSLGGPGETQYF
- TRBJ2-1 TRBD2 TRBV7-2 TGTGCCAGCAGCTTAGCTTCGGGAGGCCCCTACAATGAGCAGTTCTTC CASSLASGGPYNEQFF
- TRBJ1-1 - TRBV6-1 TGTGCCAGCAGTGAGCTGGGTATGAAAGCTTTCTTT CASSELGMKAFF
- TRBJ2-2 TRBD1 TRBV2 TGTGCCAGCAGTGACGGCAGGGGGTTTGGCACCGGGGAGCTGTTTTTT CASSDGRGFGTGELFF
- TRBJ1-6 TRBD1 TRBV5-8 TGTGCCAGCAGCTTCCAGGGGGCGGTTAATTCACCCCTCCACTTT CASSFQGAVNSPLHF
- TRBJ1-1 - TRBV7-2 TGTGCCAGCAGCTTAGGGTCGGCTGGGAACACTGAAGCTTTCTTT CASSLGSAGNTEAFF
- TRBJ2-7 TRBD1 TRBV11-2 TGTGCCAGCAGCTTCGGGACAGGGGGTCGGTACGAGCAGTACTTC CASSFGTGGRYEQYF
- TRBJ2-5 TRBD2 TRBV5-4 TGTGCCAGCAGCAGCACTAGCGACCAAGAGACCCAGTACTTC CASSSTSDQETQYF
- TRBJ1-5 - TRBV28 TGTGCCAGCAGAAACTCGGATCAGCCCCAGCATTTT CASRNSDQPQHF
- TRBJ2-7 TRBD1 TRBV12-5 TGTGCTAGTGGCGTGGGAGACAGGGCTTCCTACGAGCAGTACTTC CASGVGDRASYEQYF
- TRBJ1-1 TRBD1 TRBV19 TGTGCCAGTAGTATTCGACAGGGCTTCGCTGAAGCTTTCTTT CASSIRQGFAEAFF
- TRBJ2-7 TRBD2 TRBV29-1 TGCAGCGTTCGGCTAGCGGGCGGTCACGAGCAGTACTTC CSVRLAGGHEQYF
- TRBJ2-3 - TRBV5-4 TGTGCCAGCAGCTTGGAGTCAGGCAAGGCAGATACGCAGTATTTT CASSLESGKADTQYF
- TRBJ2-3 - TRBV7-9 TGTGCCAGCGGCAAAGAACTGGGCACAGATACGCAGTATTTT CASGKELGTDTQYF
- TRBJ1-3 - TRBV27 TGTGCCAGCAGTGCCTTATCCTCTGGAAACACCATATATTTT CASSALSSGNTIYF
- TRBJ2-7 - TRBV9 TGTGCCAGCAGCGCGGGACCTCCAACCCTCCCCTACGAGCAGTACTTC CASSAGPPTLPYEQYF
- TRBJ2-1 TRBD2 TRBV14 TGTGCCAGCAGCCCCCAACTAGCGGGAGGCGGTGAGCAGTTCTTC CASSPQLAGGGEQFF
- TRBJ1-5 - TRBV30 TGTGCCTGGAGTGCATCAGGGGATCAGCCCCAGCATTTT CAWSASGDQPQHF
few TRBJ1-1 - TRBV10-3 TGTGCCATCATGGGCTCAGGGGCGAACACTGAAGCTTTCTTT CAIMGSGANTEAFF
- TRBJ2-1 TRBD1 TRBV19 TGTGCCAGTAGGCGTCCGGGACAGGGGGCGCTCAATGAGCAGTTCTTC CASRRPGQGALNEQFF
once TRBJ1-1 - TRBV5-6 TGTGCCAGCAGCTTGGAACAGGCGAACACTGAAGCTTTCTTT CASSLEQANTEAFF
once TRBJ1-2 - TRBV19 TGTGCCAGTAGTATGGAGGTAACGCGAAGGAACTATGGCTACACCTTC CASSMEVTRRNYGYTF
- TRBJ1-2 - TRBV2 TGTGCCAGCAGTGAAACCCTAAGTCAGGATGGCTACACCTTC CASSETLSQDGYTF
- TRBJ1-3 - TRBV2 TGTGCCAGCAGGGAAAGGTATTTGCCGGGTCCCCTCAGGGACACCATATATTTT CASRERYLPGPLRDTIYF
once TRBJ1-2 - TRBV7-8 TGTGCCAGCAGCTTAGCGGGAGGGGGCTATGGCTACACCTTC CASSLAGGGYGYTF
- TRBJ2-7 - TRBV20-1 TGCAGTGCTAGTAGGGGTTACGAGCAGTACTTC CSASRGYEQYF
- TRBJ2-5 TRBD2 TRBV7-9 TGTGCCAGCAACGGACTAGCGGGAGGGGGAGAGACCCAGTACTTC CASNGLAGGGETQYF
few TRBJ2-7 TRBD2 TRBV6-5 TGTGCCAGCAGGGGAGGGGTAGGGGCCTACGAGCAGTACTTC CASRGGVGAYEQYF
- TRBJ2-6 - TRBV18 TGTGCCAGCTCACCACCCCTAGCTGGTGGGGCCAACGTCCTGACTTTC CASSPPLAGGANVLTF
- TRBJ2-1 - TRBV6-6 TGTGCCAGCAGTTTGACCCCGGGGTCCTACAATGAGCAGTTCTTC CASSLTPGSYNEQFF
- TRBJ2-5 - TRBV18 TGTGCCAGCTCACCGGGTTCAGCAGAGACCCAGTACTTC CASSPGSAETQYF